This entry lists 27 T cell receptor beta chains sequenced from one sample in a study of OX40 agonist ivuxolimab in advanced cancers. Using immunoSEQ multiplex PCR, the repertoire was profiled, and TCRdb retains in-frame clones only, with some absent. This sample yields more than 50,000 clones, of which about 85% are seen a single time; approximately 3.8% belongs to the top ten. The sequenced sample was CD4+ or CD8+ T cells sorted from blood, obtained in a trial of the OX40 agonist ivuxolimab. The receptors stem from an adult with an advanced solid tumor such as melanoma, head and neck, liver or kidney cancer.

There are a few counts of this clone. The V gene is TRBV9, the J gene TRBJ2-1, with 11 bases identical to TRBD2. The ends lost 6 bases at V and 6 bases at J; junction bases unmatched: 8. The germline gives CDR1 SGDLS, CDR2 YYNGEE. The CDR3 is 15 residues long. The CDR3 DNA reads as TGTGCCAGCAACCCTATAGCGGGGGGGCTCAATGAGCAGTTCTTC. Amino acids: CASNPIAGGLNEQFF.

The V gene is TRBV6-5, the J gene TRBJ1-2, with a tentative D call TRBD1 (5 bases). The V gene's germline CDR1 is MNHEY and CDR2 SVGAGI. The ends were cut back, 0 bases at V and 6 bases at J, with 11 bases in the middle. CDR3 length equals 14 residues. The CDR3 here is CASSYSTDLNGYTF. The CDR3 DNA follows: TGTGCCAGCAGTTACTCGACAGATCTAAATGGCTACACCTTC.

The chain joins TRBV7-2 to TRBJ1-1; possible D gene TRBD1, 6 bases. Germline lookup yields CDR1 SGHTA and CDR2 FQGNSA. Trimming removed 3 bases from V and 1 base from J, with 12 bases in between. This CDR3 contains 15 residues. The CDR3 DNA is TGTGCCAGCAGCTTGGTGGGGGGCTCGAACACTGAAGCTTTCTTT. This encodes CASSLVGGSNTEAFF.

This chain links TRBV30 with TRBJ1-3; perhaps TRBD1 as D (5 bases). V shed 4 bases and J shed 2 bases, with 9 bases lying between them. CDR1 and CDR2 (germline): GTSNPN, SVGIG (reference sequence). There are 13 residues in the CDR3. Here the CDR3 reads CAWKGGAGNTIYF. The CDR3 region has the DNA TGTGCCTGGAAGGGAGGGGCTGGAAACACCATATATTTT.

The chain couples TRBV4-1 to TRBJ1-1; no reliable D call. The CDR3 sequence is 14 residues long. In germline, CDR1 is MGHRA, CDR2 YSYEKL. Trimming took off 5 bases at V and 5 bases at J, with 15 bases between the two ends. This chain's CDR3 is CASSSSLGGTEAFF. DNA of the CDR3: TGCGCCAGCAGCTCTAGCCTGGGTGGGACTGAAGCTTTCTTT.

This rearrangement joins TRBV7-2 to TRBJ2-7; 7 bases agree with TRBD1. The germline gives CDR1 SGHTA, CDR2 FQGNSA. J was trimmed by 6 bases and V by 6 bases; bases with no gene match: 17. The CDR3 contains 16 residues. The CDR3 DNA is TGTGCCAGCAGATACACCCTAGGGGGCGACAGGAGCGAGCAGTACTTC. It is translated as CASRYTLGGDRSEQYF.

The chain joins TRBV7-9 to TRBJ2-5; possibly TRBD2 for D (6 bases). This CDR3 has 13 amino acids. CDR1 and CDR2 (germline): SEHNR, FQNEAQ (reference sequence). V was shortened by 5 bases and J by 0 bases, with 7 bases between the two germline ends. CDR3 in DNA: TGTGCCAGCAGCCGGGACTACCAAGAGACCCAGTACTTC. Protein sequence: CASSRDYQETQYF.

The chain has TRBV12-5 and TRBJ1-2, with a possible D match to TRBD1 (5 bases). This CDR3 is 14 amino acids long. The ends were cut back, 7 bases at V and 2 bases at J, with 14 bases in the middle. The germline V gene encodes CDR1 LGHNT and CDR2 FRNRAP. In nucleotides, the CDR3 is TGTGCTAGTGCCTCGACGAGGGGCAACTATGGCTACACCTTC. Its protein is CASASTRGNYGYTF.

The chain uses TRBV10-1 and TRBJ2-1, with TRBD1 matching over 8 bases. Trimming cost V 6 bases and J 5 bases; bases outside gene matches: 9. CDR3 length equals 15 residues. Looked up from germline, CDR1 is WNHNN and CDR2 is SYGVQD (reference sequence). The CDR3 is CASRKNPGQDNEQFF. As DNA, the CDR3 is TGCGCCAGCAGAAAAAACCCGGGACAGGACAATGAGCAGTTCTTC.

This chain connects TRBV7-2 to TRBJ2-2; 14 nucleotides align to TRBD2. The germline CDR1 and CDR2 sequences are SGHTA and FQGNSA. The CDR3 runs to 15 residues. V lost 5 bases, J lost 7 bases, and 3 bases stayed unmatched. The CDR3 coding sequence is TGTGCCAGCAGCAGGACTAGCGGGGGGAACGGGGAGCTGTTTTTT. Translated: CASSRTSGGNGELFF.

The chain links TRBV5-1 to TRBJ2-7; no firm D call. V lost 5 bases and J 5 bases, leaving 14 bases between the germline ends. The CDR3 totals 13 residues. Germline CDR1 is SGHRS and CDR2 is YFSETQ. The CDR3 loop is CASRAQPVDEQYF. The CDR3 DNA is TGCGCCAGCAGGGCCCAGCCGGTGGACGAGCAGTACTTC.

This clone was detected only once. V and J are TRBV21-1 and TRBJ2-3; the D segment call TRBD1 is taken from the table without a DNA check. TRBV21-1 is a listed pseudogene. This CDR3 has 16 amino acids. CDR3: CASSRSGTDKFGGQYF. The CDR3 nucleotides read TGTGCCAGCAGCAGATCCGGGACAGACAAATTTGGGGGGCAGTATTTT.

The V call is TRBV9, the J call TRBJ2-5, with D possibly matching TRBD1 (5 bases). Between the trimmed V and J ends, which lost 2 bases and 2 bases, there was a span of 10 bases. The CDR3 runs 14 residues. CDR1 SGDLS and CDR2 YYNGEE come from the germline V gene. CDR3 protein: CASSVSQGQETQYF. The CDR3 DNA sequence: TGTGCCAGCAGCGTCTCCCAGGGACAAGAGACCCAGTACTTC. The full variable domain, its missing parts supplied by reference TRBV9 and TRBJ2-5, is DSGVTQTPKHLITATGQRVTLRCSPRSGDLSVYWYQQSLDQGLQFLIQYYNGEERAKGNILERFSAQQFPDLHSELNLSSLELGDSALYFCASSVSQGQETQYFGPGTRLLVL.

V and J are TRBV4-2 and TRBJ2-5, with 11 positions matching TRBD2. V lost 4 bases, J lost 5 bases, and 6 bases stayed unmatched. The CDR3 consists of 15 residues. Looked up from germline, CDR1 is LGHNA and CDR2 is YNFKEQ. CDR3 in amino acids: CASSLYSGGAETQYF. CDR3 nucleotides: TGTGCCAGCAGCCTCTATAGCGGGGGGGCGGAGACCCAGTACTTC.

This chain links TRBV28 with TRBJ1-2; weak D call: TRBD1 (5 bases). V lost 6 bases and J lost 5, with 13 bases in between. Looked up from germline, CDR1 is MDHEN and CDR2 is SYDVKM. The CDR3 totals 13 residues. This chain's CDR3 is CASSTVRVYGYTF. Written as DNA, the CDR3 is TGTGCCAGCAGCACGGTCAGGGTTTATGGCTACACCTTC.

This chain uses TRBV10-3 with TRBJ2-5, with TRBD1 identical over 9 bases. Germline CDR1 is ENHRY and CDR2 is SYGVKD. The CDR3 totals 14 residues. Trimming cost V 6 bases and J 2 bases; bases outside gene matches: 4. CDR3 DNA: TGTGCCATCAGACCGGGACAGGGTCAAGAGACCCAGTACTTC. It translates to CAIRPGQGQETQYF.

This clone was counted only a few times. The chain recombines TRBV11-2 with TRBJ1-2; tentatively, D is TRBD1 (5 bases). Germline CDR1 and CDR2: SGHAT and FQNNGV. V lost 2 bases, J lost 8 bases, and 15 bases lay in between. The CDR3 has 14 amino acids. The CDR3 DNA reads as TGTGCCAGCAGCTTAACGGGGCCAGATTGGGGCTACACCTTC. Protein product: CASSLTGPDWGYTF.

This clone was seen a single time. The chain combines TRBV6-6 with TRBJ2-2; D not resolved. Germline CDR1 is MNHNY and CDR2 is SVGAGI (reference sequence). V dropped 5 bases and J dropped 7 bases, with 5 bases sitting between them. CDR3 length: 11 amino acids. The CDR3 nucleotides are TGTGCCAGCAGTCACGGCGGGGAGCTGTTTTTT. It is translated as CASSHGGELFF.

This chain joins TRBV10-2 and TRBJ1-2; TRBD1 matches at 7 bases. Germline assignment: CDR1 WSHSY and CDR2 SAAADI. V lost 6 bases to trimming and J lost 2 bases; unmatched junction nucleotides: 3. This CDR3 is 13 amino acids long. The CDR3 coding sequence is TGCGCCAGCAGCCTGGGACAGAACTATGGCTACACCTTC. This encodes CASSLGQNYGYTF.

This clone came up once. This chain connects TRBV11-2 to TRBJ2-5, with 8 nucleotides matching TRBD1. V trimming: 5 bases; J trimming: 10 bases; junction bases outside the gene matches: 6. Germline V gives CDR1 SGHAT, CDR2 FQNNGV. The CDR3 totals 12 residues. In nucleotides, the CDR3 is TGTGCCAGCAGCCCCGGACAGGGCGGCCAGTACTTC. The encoded protein is CASSPGQGGQYF. Supplemented by reference TRBV11-2 and TRBJ2-5, the full variable domain reads EAGVAQSPRYKIIEKRQSVAFWCNPISGHATLYWYQQILGQGPKLLIQFQNNGVVDDSQLPKDRFSAERLKGVDSTLKIQPAKLEDSAVYLCASSPGQGGQYFGPGTRLLVL.

This clone showed up just a few times. The chain joins TRBV5-4 to TRBJ2-1; 7 nucleotides align to TRBD2. Losses at the gene ends were 8 bases for V and 8 bases for J; bases not matched to a gene: 16. CDR3 length: 15 amino acids. From germline, CDR1 is SGHNT and CDR2 YYREEE (reference sequence). The CDR3 loop is CASSPGGRGSDEQFF. CDR3 sequence (DNA): TGTGCCAGTTCCCCCGGGGGGAGGGGATCTGATGAGCAGTTCTTC.

The CDR3 nucleotides are TGTGCCAGCAGCCAAGATAGGAATGAGCAGTTCTTC. This gives the protein CASSQDRNEQFF. The J gene is TRBJ2-1, the V gene TRBV11-2; no definite D call. Germline V gene sequence: CDR1 SGHAT, CDR2 FQNNGV. V lost 5 bases to trimming and J lost 7 bases, with 9 bases between them. The CDR3 has 12 residues.

This clone was seen once. V and J are TRBV19 and TRBJ1-5, with 12 nucleotides matching TRBD1. Germline V gene data show CDR1 as LNHDA and CDR2 as SQIVND (reference sequence). After removal of 5 bases from V and 4 bases from J, the junction contained 18 bases not matched to a gene. This CDR3 region has 20 residues. The CDR3 nucleotides are TGTGCCAGTAGTGCACGGGACAGGGGGCCGATGAGTGGGGGGAATCAGCCCCAGCATTTT. Its protein product is CASSARDRGPMSGGNQPQHF.

The chain employs TRBV28 and TRBJ1-2, with TRBD1 matching over 10 bases. V was pared by 2 bases and J by 5 bases, with 5 bases of the junction left unmatched. CDR1 is MDHEN and CDR2 is SYDVKM in the germline V gene. The CDR3 covers 15 residues. The CDR3 region has the DNA TGTGCCAGCAGTTTACCGACAGGGGGCCAGTATGGCTACACCTTC. Its translation: CASSLPTGGQYGYTF.

This chain joins TRBV30 and TRBJ2-4, with 8 bases that match TRBD2. The germline V gene has CDR1 GTSNPN and CDR2 SVGIG (reference sequence). CDR3 length: 16 amino acids. The ends lost 4 bases at V and 2 bases at J; junction bases unmatched: 10. This CDR3 reads CAWTARGGLPKNIQYF. CDR3 nucleotides: TGTGCCTGGACCGCCCGGGGGGGATTGCCCAAAAACATTCAGTACTTC.

CDR3 in amino acids: CASSVLRGAGEQYF. The CDR3 DNA reads as TGTGCCAGCAGCGTCCTGCGGGGGGCCGGCGAGCAGTACTTC. The chain combines TRBV7-2 with TRBJ2-7; 8 nucleotides line up with TRBD2. Losses at the gene ends were 5 bases for V and 6 bases for J; bases not matched to a gene: 9. From germline, CDR1 is SGHTA and CDR2 FQGNSA. CDR3 length equals 14 residues.

V gene TRBV6-1 combines with J gene TRBJ2-5, with 10 bases fitting TRBD2. CDR3 length: 14 amino acids. Germline V gene data show CDR1 as MNHNS and CDR2 as SASEGT. Trimming cost V 4 bases and J 4 bases; bases outside gene matches: 3. CDR3 in amino acids: CASSARTSGETQYF. The CDR3 nucleotides read TGTGCCAGCAGTGCGAGGACTAGCGGAGAGACCCAGTACTTC.